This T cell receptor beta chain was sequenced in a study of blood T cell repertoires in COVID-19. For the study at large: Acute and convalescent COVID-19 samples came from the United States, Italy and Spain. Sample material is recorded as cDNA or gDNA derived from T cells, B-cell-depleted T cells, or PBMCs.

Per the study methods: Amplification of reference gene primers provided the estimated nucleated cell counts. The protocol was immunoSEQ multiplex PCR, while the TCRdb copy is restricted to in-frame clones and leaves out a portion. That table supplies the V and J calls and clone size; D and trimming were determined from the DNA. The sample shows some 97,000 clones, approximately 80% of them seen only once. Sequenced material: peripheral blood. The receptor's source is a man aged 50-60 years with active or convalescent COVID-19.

The CDR3 DNA reads as TGCGCCAGCAGTGAGAACCTAGCAGGAGAGACCCAGTACTTC. This encodes CASSENLAGETQYF. The genes are TRBV10-1 and TRBJ2-5, with D possibly TRBD2 on 5 matching bases. Germline V CDR1 and CDR2: WNHNN, SYGVQD (reference sequence). CDR3 length: 14 residues. V was cut by 2 bases and J by 4 bases, with 11 bases left in between.